This passage covers 14 T cell receptor beta chains from one sample sequenced in a study of metastatic and nonmetastatic thyroid tumors. TCRdb called clones again from the PCR reads with MiXCR. The sample carries 20,000 to 25,000 clones, 20% to 25% recorded once. Patients underwent thyroid surgery, and none had received any treatment before it. The sequencing sample was made of tumor tissue. These TCRs come from a female donor with papillary thyroid cancer or a benign thyroid nodule (not recorded which). Some clones in this sample may be carry-over from other donors' samples.

The V and J genes are TRBV24-1 and TRBJ2-2; 9 nucleotides agree with TRBD2. Losses at the gene ends were 2 bases for V and 4 bases for J; bases not matched to a gene: 7. This CDR3 comprises 17 residues. Germline CDR1 is KGHDR and CDR2 is SFDVKD. Here the CDR3 DNA reads TGTGCCACCAGTGATTCTTCTAGCGGGGCGGGCACCGGGGAGCTGTTTTTT. Amino acid sequence: CATSDSSSGAGTGELFF.

This clone was seen at least ten times. This CDR3 is CASGTLGGSGSNRETQYF. Written as DNA, the CDR3 is TGTGCTAGTGGTACCCTCGGGGGGAGCGGGAGTAATCGAGAGACCCAGTACTTC. The J gene is TRBJ2-5, the V gene TRBV12-5; the match to TRBD2 covers 8 bases. The CDR3 is 18 amino acids. CDR1 and CDR2 from the germline V gene are LGHNT and FRNRAP. J gave up 4 bases and V 5 bases, and 18 bases lay outside the gene matches.

This clone has only a few counts. This chain joins TRBV6-5 and TRBJ1-2, with TRBD1 as a possible D gene (6 bases). Trimming took off 3 bases at V and 2 bases at J, with 22 bases between the two ends. The CDR3 contains 18 residues. CDR1 and CDR2 (germline): MNHEY, SVGAGI. CDR3 sequence (DNA): TGTGCCAGCAGTTATTTGGGGGCAGGAAACAGGGAGAACTATGGCTACACCTTC. Protein sequence: CASSYLGAGNRENYGYTF.

By its share, this clone is medium-sized (0.01 to 0.1%). This sequence joins TRBV11-3 and TRBJ2-7; 10 nucleotides agree with TRBD1. The CDR3 extends over 16 amino acids. Germline CDR1 and CDR2: SGHNT and YENEEA. J lost 7 bases, V lost 5 bases, and 14 bases had no gene match. The CDR3, as DNA: TGTGCCAGCAGCCCGGGCCTTTTTCCGGGACAGGGGGAGCAGTACTTC. This translates into CASSPGLFPGQGEQYF.

This clone is deemed medium-sized (0.01 to 0.1%). This rearrangement joins TRBV19 to TRBJ2-7; no firm D call. Trimming took 7 bases from V and 2 from J, leaving 12 bases between them. CDR3 length: 13 amino acids. Germline CDR1 and CDR2: LNHDA and SQIVND (reference sequence). The CDR3 sequence: CASNPEATYEQYF. For the CDR3, the DNA is TGTGCCAGTAATCCAGAGGCTACCTACGAGCAGTACTTC.

This clone showed up just a few times. The chain's CDR3 is CASSYGQGFQPQHF. CDR3 coding DNA: TGTGCCAGCAGTTACGGACAGGGTTTTCAGCCCCAGCATTTT. The V call is TRBV6-6, the J call TRBJ1-5; 8 nucleotides agree with TRBD1. The CDR3 has 14 amino acids. Germline trimming cut 2 bases from V and 6 bases from J; bases unmatched to any gene: 3. Germline CDR1 is MNHNY and CDR2 is SVGAGI (reference sequence).

This clone has at least ten counts. CDR3 amino acids: CASSLGVREDNEQFF. The CDR3 DNA is TGTGCCAGCAGCTTGGGGGTGCGGGAGGACAATGAGCAGTTCTTC. The rearrangement joins TRBV5-4 to TRBJ2-1, with 8 bases that match TRBD2. CDR1 and CDR2 (germline): SGHNT, YYREEE (reference sequence). J lost 5 bases, V lost 0 bases, and 4 bases had no gene match. The CDR3 extends over 15 amino acids.

In its sample, this clone was seen many times. V gene TRBV4-3 combines with J gene TRBJ1-1; tentatively, D is TRBD1 (5 bases). V was pared by 4 bases and J by 3 bases, with 12 bases between. This CDR3 is built from 14 residues. Germline loops: CDR1 LGHNA, CDR2 YSLEER. CDR3 in amino acids: CASSRWDGDTEAFF. The CDR3 DNA follows: TGCGCCAGCAGCCGATGGGACGGTGACACTGAAGCTTTCTTT.

This clone was picked up many times. The chain has TRBV6-1 and TRBJ1-4; TRBD1 is a possible D gene (5 bases). The CDR3 extends over 14 amino acids. Germline loops: CDR1 MNHNS, CDR2 SASEGT. V shed 7 bases and J shed 8 bases, with 17 bases lying between them. CDR3: CASTQSRGREKLFF. CDR3 DNA: TGTGCCAGCACCCAATCTAGGGGCCGGGAAAAACTGTTTTTT.

This clone showed up many times. The DNA of the CDR3 is TGTGCCACCAGCAGAGGAGGGGCGGGAGGCACAGATACGCAGTATTTT. This codes for CATSRGGAGGTDTQYF. The chain joins TRBV15 to TRBJ2-3; 7 bases match TRBD2. CDR3 size: 16 residues. After removal of 1 base from V and 1 base from J, the junction contained 5 bases not matched to a gene. Germline V gene lookup returns CDR1 LNHNV and CDR2 YYDKDF (reference sequence).

This clone was observed a few times. The V and J genes are TRBV20-1 and TRBJ2-1; D not resolved. CDR1 and CDR2 (germline): DFQATT, SNEGSKA (reference sequence). V was trimmed by 0 bases and J by 3 bases, leaving 12 bases between them. The CDR3 is 15 residues long. The CDR3 reads CSARDKKAHYNEQFF. For the CDR3, the DNA is TGCAGTGCTAGAGATAAAAAGGCCCACTACAATGAGCAGTTCTTC.

The chain recombines TRBV20-1 with TRBJ2-1; 8 bases are a match to TRBD2. The CDR3 sequence is 15 residues long. Unmatched junction bases numbered 17, after V lost 6 bases and J lost 10 bases. CDR1 is DFQATT and CDR2 is SNEGSKA in the germline V gene (reference sequence). The chain's CDR3 is CSARPGLDPRWEQFF. Here the CDR3 DNA reads TGCAGTGCGAGACCGGGACTAGACCCGCGATGGGAGCAGTTCTTC.

This chain uses TRBV30 with TRBJ2-5, with D hard to call. Trimming cost V 1 base and J 5 bases, with 8 bases left between them. This CDR3 contains 12 residues. Per the germline V gene, CDR1 is GTSNPN and CDR2 is SVGIG (reference sequence). In DNA form, the CDR3 reads TGTGCCTGGAGTGCTGGGCGGGAGACCCAGTACTTC. This translates into CAWSAGRETQYF.

The V gene is TRBV29-1, the J gene TRBJ2-7, with D unresolved. The germline V gene encodes CDR1 SQVTM and CDR2 ANQGSEA. V was trimmed by 2 bases and J by 0 bases, leaving 5 bases between them. This CDR3 is 12 amino acids long. The CDR3 DNA sequence: TGCAGCGTTGAATCGACCTCCTACGAGCAGTACTTC. Translation gives CSVESTSYEQYF.